The text below deals with one T cell receptor (beta chain). Its specificity is not known. Sample time point: baseline pretreatment blood. Noted treatment: 15 Gy SBRT to primary tumor, nephrectomy 4 weeks later. Radiation-treated patients gave blood at baseline, week 2 and week 4. These data originate in a study of radiation and T cells in renal cell carcinoma. For the study at large: Nephrectomy followed 15 Gy stereotactic body radiation by 4 weeks. Overall study findings and caveats: Top tumor clonotypes rose in blood 2 weeks post-radiation, then contracted. No pretreatment tumor biopsies were available for baseline clonotypes.

Assay used: immunoSEQ multiplex PCR; TCRdb lists only in-frame clones, some missing. The sample has 70,000 to 95,000 clones, approximately 80% seen once. V was pared by 6 bases and J by 1 base, with 18 bases between. The CDR3 length is 16 residues. Germline V gene lookup returns CDR1 MDHEN and CDR2 SYDVKM. This sequence originates from a man aged 60 to 69 with renal cell carcinoma. The chain is built from TRBV28 and TRBJ2-5; possibly TRBD1 for D (7 bases). The sequencing here drew on blood, taken from a patient whose treatment included radiotherapy and nephrectomy. The chain's CDR3 is CASSPDREEVQETQYF. DNA of the CDR3: TGTGCCAGCAGCCCAGACAGGGAGGAGGTCCAAGAGACCCAGTACTTC.